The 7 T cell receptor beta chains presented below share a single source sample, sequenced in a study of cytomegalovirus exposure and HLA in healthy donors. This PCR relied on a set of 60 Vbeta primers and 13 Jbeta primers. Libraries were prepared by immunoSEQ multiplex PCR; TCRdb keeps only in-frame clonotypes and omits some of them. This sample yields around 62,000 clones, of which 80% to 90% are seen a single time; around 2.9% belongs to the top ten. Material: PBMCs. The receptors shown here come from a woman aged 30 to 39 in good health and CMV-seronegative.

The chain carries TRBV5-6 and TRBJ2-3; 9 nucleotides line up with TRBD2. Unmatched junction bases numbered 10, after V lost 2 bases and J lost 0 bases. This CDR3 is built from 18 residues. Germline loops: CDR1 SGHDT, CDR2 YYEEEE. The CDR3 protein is CASSFGASGDTSTDTQYF. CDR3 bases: TGTGCCAGCAGCTTCGGGGCTAGCGGGGATACTAGCACAGATACGCAGTATTTT.

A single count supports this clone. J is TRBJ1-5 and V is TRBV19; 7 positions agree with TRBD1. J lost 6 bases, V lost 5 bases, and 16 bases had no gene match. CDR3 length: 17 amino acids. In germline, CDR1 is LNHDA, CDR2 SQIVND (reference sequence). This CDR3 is CASSVNLGTDWRQPQHF. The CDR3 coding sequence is TGTGCCAGTAGTGTCAACCTCGGGACAGATTGGCGTCAGCCCCAGCATTTT. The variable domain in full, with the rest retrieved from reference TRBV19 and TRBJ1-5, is DGGITQSPKYLFRKEGQNVTLSCEQNLNHDAMYWYRQDPGQGLRLIYYSQIVNDFQKGDIAEGYSVSREKKESFPLTVTSAQKNPTAFYLCASSVNLGTDWRQPQHFGDGTRLSIL.

The CDR3 DNA follows: TGTGCCAGCAGCCAGGGTAGCTACGAGCAGTACTTC. Translated, it gives CASSQGSYEQYF. J is TRBJ2-7 and V is TRBV11-2; a possible D gene is TRBD1 (5 bases). V was clipped by 5 bases and J by 3 bases, with 8 bases between them. The CDR3 covers 12 residues. The germline CDR1 and CDR2 sequences are SGHAT and FQNNGV.

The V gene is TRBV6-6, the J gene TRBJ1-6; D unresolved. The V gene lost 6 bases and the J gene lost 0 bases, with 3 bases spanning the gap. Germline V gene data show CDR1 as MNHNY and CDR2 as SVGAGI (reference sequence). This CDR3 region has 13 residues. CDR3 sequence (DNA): TGTGCCAGCAGCAGCTCCTATAATTCACCCCTCCACTTT. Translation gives CASSSSYNSPLHF.

For the CDR3, the DNA is TGTGCCACCAGCAGGACTAGCGGGGGGGGGAATGAGCAGTTCTTC. Translating gives CATSRTSGGGNEQFF. This rearrangement joins TRBV15 to TRBJ2-1; 14 positions match TRBD2. This CDR3 comprises 15 residues. Germline loops: CDR1 LNHNV, CDR2 YYDKDF (reference sequence). After removal of 3 bases from V and 7 bases from J, the junction contained 2 bases not matched to a gene.

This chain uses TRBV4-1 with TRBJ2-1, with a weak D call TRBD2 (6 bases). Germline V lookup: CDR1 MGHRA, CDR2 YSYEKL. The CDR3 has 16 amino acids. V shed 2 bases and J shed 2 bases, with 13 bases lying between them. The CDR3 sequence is CASSQPGTGAYNEQFF. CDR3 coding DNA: TGCGCCAGCAGCCAACCCGGGACGGGGGCCTACAATGAGCAGTTCTTC.

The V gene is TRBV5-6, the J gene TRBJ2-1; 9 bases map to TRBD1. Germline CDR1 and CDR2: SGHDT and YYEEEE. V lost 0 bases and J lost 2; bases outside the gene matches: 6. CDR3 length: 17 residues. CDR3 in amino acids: CASSLVRQGGAYNEQFF. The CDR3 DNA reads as TGTGCCAGCAGCTTGGTTCGACAGGGGGGCGCCTACAATGAGCAGTTCTTC.